These 32 T cell receptor beta chains were all obtained from the same sample, sequenced in a study of T cell therapy after organ transplantation. Time point defined: 20-29 weeks after completion of therapy. These receptors are not linked to any known antigen. Sequencing was performed with immunoSEQ multiplex PCR; in TCRdb, only in-frame clones are kept and a portion is missing. The table lists approximately 22,000 clones, 84% of them singletons. The sequenced sample was CD8+ T cells from blood, obtained after autologous CMV-specific T cell therapy. These receptors were collected from a human patient who had received a solid organ transplant and had CMV disease. A share of the T cells may be of graft donor origin.

This chain uses TRBV7-2 with TRBJ2-7; 9 bases align to TRBD1. The germline CDR1 and CDR2 sequences are SGHTA and FQGNSA. V dropped 0 bases and J dropped 3; count of bases not matched to a gene: 0. The CDR3 extends over 14 amino acids. The chain's CDR3 is CASSLAGQGYEQYF. The DNA for the CDR3 is TGTGCCAGCAGCTTAGCGGGACAGGGCTACGAGCAGTACTTC.

The rearrangement links TRBV4-1 to TRBJ2-7, with 7 positions matching TRBD1. V lost 3 bases and J lost 3; bases outside the gene matches: 5. The germline V gene encodes CDR1 MGHRA and CDR2 YSYEKL. The CDR3 spans 14 residues. CDR3 coding DNA: TGCGCCAGCAGCCACCAGACAGGGCTCTACGAGCAGTACTTC. Protein sequence: CASSHQTGLYEQYF.

The chain is built from TRBV7-3 and TRBJ2-3, with D possibly matching TRBD2 (6 bases). The CDR3 sequence is 15 residues long. Trimming removed 0 bases at V and 3 bases at J, with 10 bases between. Germline values: CDR1 SGHTA, CDR2 FQGTGA. This CDR3 is CASSLTWGLTDTQYF. CDR3 in DNA: TGTGCCAGCAGCTTAACCTGGGGACTGACAGATACGCAGTATTTT.

CDR3 nucleotide sequence: TGCGCCAGCAGCCTCACCTCATGGGGGCACGAGCAGTACTTC. Translated: CASSLTSWGHEQYF. V and J are TRBV4-3 and TRBJ2-7; D perhaps matches TRBD1 (6 bases). Trimming cost V 4 bases and J 5 bases, with 15 bases left between them. This CDR3 is built from 14 residues. Germline CDR1 is LGHNA and CDR2 is YSLEER.

In its sample, this clone is medium-sized. At the DNA level, this CDR3 is encoded by other sequences in the same sample as well. The J gene is TRBJ2-7, the V gene TRBV4-1; D gene unclear. Germline V gene lookup returns CDR1 MGHRA and CDR2 YSYEKL. V gave up 1 base and J gave up 0 bases, with 7 bases separating them. The CDR3 contains 14 residues. The CDR3 sequence: CASSQGHTSYEQYF. CDR3 in DNA: TGCGCCAGCAGCCAAGGACATACCTCCTACGAGCAGTACTTC.

The count of this clone is one. The chain uses TRBV5-6 and TRBJ2-1, with D possibly TRBD1 on 6 matching bases. Deletions cut 4 bases from V and 0 bases from J, with 17 bases between. The length of the CDR3 is 17 residues. The germline gives CDR1 SGHDT, CDR2 YYEEEE. CDR3: CASSPGGGLSSYNEQFF. CDR3 sequence (DNA): TGTGCCAGCAGCCCTGGGGGCGGGTTGAGCTCCTACAATGAGCAGTTCTTC.

The gene calls are TRBV19 and TRBJ2-7; 12 bases agree with TRBD1. Looked up from germline, CDR1 is LNHDA and CDR2 is SQIVND (reference sequence). There are 15 residues in the CDR3. The junction had 7 bases not matched to a gene; V was cut back by 3 bases and J by 7 bases. The CDR3 reads CASSITGQGAREQYF. Written as DNA, the CDR3 is TGTGCCAGTAGTATTACGGGACAGGGGGCGAGGGAGCAGTACTTC. Full variable domain (remainder filled in from reference TRBV19 and TRBJ2-7): DGGITQSPKYLFRKEGQNVTLSCEQNLNHDAMYWYRQDPGQGLRLIYYSQIVNDFQKGDIAEGYSVSREKKESFPLTVTSAQKNPTAFYLCASSITGQGAREQYFGPGTRLTVT.

Written as DNA, the CDR3 is TGTGCCGAGGGTGAACTCCTCGGTCAGCCCCAGCATTTT. Translation: CAEGELLGQPQHF. The rearrangement links TRBV28 to TRBJ1-5; unclear D gene. V dropped 11 bases and J dropped 6 bases, with 17 bases sitting between them. Germline CDR1 reads MDHEN; CDR2 reads SYDVKM. The CDR3 runs 13 residues.

This CDR3 is CASSPIGELFF. CDR3 coding DNA: TGTGCCAGCTCACCCATCGGGGAGCTGTTTTTT. The J gene is TRBJ2-2, the V gene TRBV18; the D is unclear. This CDR3 comprises 11 residues. Trimming removed 3 bases from V and 7 bases from J, with 3 bases in between. CDR1 KGHSH and CDR2 LQKENI come from the germline V gene.

The chain combines TRBV18 with TRBJ2-3, with D perhaps matching TRBD1 or TRBD2 (5 bases each). Germline assignment: CDR1 KGHSH and CDR2 LQKENI. The CDR3 totals 15 residues. Trimming shortened V by 7 bases and J by 2 bases, and 16 bases separated the two germline ends. The CDR3 DNA reads as TGTGCCAGCTTCGATATAGTGGGGGACACAGATACGCAGTATTTT. It codes for CASFDIVGDTDTQYF.

This sequence joins TRBV6-4 and TRBJ2-3; 8 bases fit TRBD2. This CDR3 has 14 amino acids. CDR1 and CDR2 from the germline V gene are MRHNA and SNTAGT. Unmatched junction bases numbered 2, after V lost 4 bases and J lost 2 bases. The CDR3 sequence: CASSAGGPTDTQYF. The CDR3 DNA is TGTGCCAGCAGTGCGGGAGGGCCCACAGATACGCAGTATTTT.

J is TRBJ1-5 and V is TRBV4-3, with no clear D. Trimming stripped 0 bases from V and 0 bases from J, with 9 bases between. Germline V gene data show CDR1 as LGHNA and CDR2 as YSLEER. The CDR3 covers 16 residues. The DNA for the CDR3 is TGCGCCAGCAGCCAAGACCGGGCCTATAGCAATCAGCCCCAGCATTTT. Its protein product is CASSQDRAYSNQPQHF.

The chain couples TRBV28 to TRBJ2-3; the match to TRBD2 covers 7 bases. The CDR3 has 15 amino acids. CDR1 and CDR2 from the germline V gene are MDHEN and SYDVKM. Unmatched junction bases numbered 4, after V lost 3 bases and J lost 1 base. CDR3 loop: CASSLGREGTDTQYF. The CDR3 region has the DNA TGTGCCAGCAGTTTGGGACGGGAGGGCACAGATACGCAGTATTTT. The variable domain in full, with the rest retrieved from reference TRBV28 and TRBJ2-3, is DVKVTQSSRYLVKRTGEKVFLECVQDMDHENMFWYRQDPGLGLRLIYFSYDVKMKEKGDIPEGYSVSREKKERFSLILESASTNQTSMYLCASSLGREGTDTQYFGPGTRLTVL.

The chain employs TRBV27 and TRBJ2-2; no firm D call. Between the trimmed V and J ends, which lost 2 bases and 2 bases, there was a span of 6 bases. Germline V gene lookup returns CDR1 MNHEY and CDR2 SMNVEV (reference sequence). The CDR3 consists of 14 residues. The CDR3 nucleotides read TGTGCCAGCAGTTTAGCGGTCAACACCGGGGAGCTGTTTTTT. Translating gives CASSLAVNTGELFF.

This clone came up a few times. The rearrangement links TRBV5-1 to TRBJ2-4; 8 nucleotides match TRBD1. The V gene end was trimmed by 2 bases and the J gene end by 0 bases; junction bases not matched to a gene: 7. The CDR3 is 17 residues long. From germline, CDR1 is SGHRS and CDR2 YFSETQ. The CDR3 spells CASSFNGQGLAKNIQYF. CDR3 DNA sequence: TGCGCCAGCAGCTTCAACGGACAGGGACTAGCCAAAAACATTCAGTACTTC.

The rearrangement joins TRBV19 to TRBJ1-1, with 10 positions matching TRBD1. Looked up from germline, CDR1 is LNHDA and CDR2 is SQIVND (reference sequence). There are 15 residues in the CDR3. The junction had 4 bases not matched to a gene; V was cut back by 3 bases and J by 3 bases. The CDR3 nucleotides read TGTGCCAGTAGTATGGGACAGGGGAAAGACACTGAAGCTTTCTTT. This sequence encodes CASSMGQGKDTEAFF.

This chain connects TRBV7-8 to TRBJ1-2; TRBD1 matches 7 bases. The CDR3 has 13 residues. CDR1 is SGHVS and CDR2 is FQNEAQ in the germline V gene. V was clipped by 4 bases and J by 6 bases; unmatched bases: 5. The CDR3 bases are TGTGCCAGCAGCTCACAGGGGTCAGATGGCTACACCTTC. Translating gives CASSSQGSDGYTF.

CDR3 amino acids: CASSPGLDQETQYF. Written as DNA, the CDR3 is TGTGCCAGCAGCCCCGGACTAGACCAAGAGACCCAGTACTTC. This sequence joins TRBV7-3 and TRBJ2-5; TRBD2 matches 7 bases. CDR1 and CDR2 from the germline V gene are SGHTA and FQGTGA. V shed 5 bases and J 0 bases; nucleotides not matched to a gene: 3. The CDR3 runs to 14 residues.

Comment on this clone: The identical CDR3 is also encoded by other nucleotide sequences in the sample. The chain carries TRBV28 and TRBJ2-7, with D unresolved. The CDR3 is made up of 12 amino acids. V lost 1 base, J lost 3 bases, and 4 bases lay in between. Germline CDR1 is MDHEN and CDR2 is SYDVKM. DNA of the CDR3: TGTGCCAGCAGTTTATCCAGCTACGAGCAGTACTTC. Translating gives CASSLSSYEQYF.

The genes are TRBV19 and TRBJ2-1; the D is unclear. Trimming took off 5 bases at V and 1 base at J, with 15 bases between the two ends. Germline-derived CDR1 and CDR2 are LNHDA and SQIVND (reference sequence). The CDR3 has 16 amino acids. CDR3 nucleotides: TGTGCCAGTAGTCTGGGCCCTGACCTTTCCTACAATGAGCAGTTCTTC. Its protein product is CASSLGPDLSYNEQFF.

CDR3 in DNA: TGTGCCAGCAGCTCTTCCGGGACAGGGGTTCCCTACGAGCAGTACTTC. It translates to CASSSSGTGVPYEQYF. The chain combines TRBV7-9 with TRBJ2-7; the match to TRBD1 covers 10 bases. The CDR3 has 16 residues. The junction had 8 bases not matched to a gene; V was cut back by 4 bases and J by 2 bases. Germline CDR1 reads SEHNR; CDR2 reads FQNEAQ (reference sequence).

This clone was counted a single time. This chain joins TRBV7-3 and TRBJ2-3; 10 bases are shared with TRBD2. The CDR3 contains 15 residues. Trimming took 1 base from V and 5 from J; bases not matched to a gene: 3. Germline assignment: CDR1 SGHTA and CDR2 FQGTGA. CDR3 loop: CASSLIASGGDTQYF. CDR3 bases: TGTGCCAGCAGCTTAATCGCTAGCGGGGGAGATACGCAGTATTTT.

This CDR3 is CASSSTSGRAGYNEQFF. In DNA, the CDR3 is TGTGCCAGCAGCTCGACTAGCGGGAGGGCGGGTTACAATGAGCAGTTCTTC. The genes are TRBV7-6 and TRBJ2-1; 14 bases map to TRBD2. The J segment lost 4 bases and the V segment lost 4 bases, leaving 6 bases of the junction unmatched. The CDR3 contains 17 residues. Germline assignment: CDR1 SGHVS and CDR2 FNYEAQ.

V usage is TRBV7-8 and J usage is TRBJ2-4; D not resolved. V was shortened by 1 base and J by 6 bases, with 13 bases between the two germline ends. The CDR3 is made up of 15 amino acids. The germline gives CDR1 SGHVS, CDR2 FQNEAQ. This CDR3 is CASSLGLWGRNIQYF. CDR3 nucleotide sequence: TGTGCCAGCAGCTTAGGGTTGTGGGGTAGAAACATTCAGTACTTC.

The V call is TRBV9, the J call TRBJ2-5, with a tentative D call TRBD2 (6 bases). This CDR3 has 15 residues. Germline lookup yields CDR1 SGDLS and CDR2 YYNGEE. The V end lost 3 bases, the J end lost 5 bases, and 17 bases lay between the germline ends. The CDR3 here is CASSGQGGKRETQYF. CDR3 DNA: TGTGCCAGCAGCGGGCAGGGAGGCAAGAGGGAGACCCAGTACTTC. The complete variable domain, with remaining parts taken from reference TRBV9 and TRBJ2-5, reads DSGVTQTPKHLITATGQRVTLRCSPRSGDLSVYWYQQSLDQGLQFLIQYYNGEERAKGNILERFSAQQFPDLHSELNLSSLELGDSALYFCASSGQGGKRETQYFGPGTRLLVL.

This clone is deemed medium-sized (0.01 to 0.1%). This chain connects TRBV6-1 to TRBJ2-7; D is undetermined. The CDR3 sequence is 15 residues long. V dropped 1 base and J dropped 2 bases, with 12 bases sitting between them. Germline V gene data show CDR1 as MNHNS and CDR2 as SASEGT. The CDR3 sequence: CASSEEAGGTYEQYF. In DNA, the CDR3 is TGTGCCAGCAGTGAAGAAGCAGGCGGAACCTACGAGCAGTACTTC.

The chain carries TRBV28 and TRBJ2-7; TRBD1 or TRBD2 may be the D gene (5 bases each). Germline V gives CDR1 MDHEN, CDR2 SYDVKM. Trimming took off 5 bases at V and 2 bases at J, with 13 bases between the two ends. CDR3 length: 14 amino acids. CDR3 loop: CASSRTQGPYEQYF. CDR3 nucleotides: TGTGCCAGCAGTCGGACTCAGGGACCCTACGAGCAGTACTTC.

The chain combines TRBV5-1 with TRBJ1-1; 8 nucleotides line up with TRBD1. V lost 4 bases, J lost 3 bases, and 5 bases stayed unmatched. This CDR3 region has 14 residues. From germline, CDR1 is SGHRS and CDR2 YFSETQ. The DNA for the CDR3 is TGCGCCAGCAGCCCAGGGGGCAGGGACACTGAAGCTTTCTTT. Translating it yields CASSPGGRDTEAFF.

The rearrangement links TRBV2 to TRBJ2-3; 11 bases match TRBD2. The germline gives CDR1 SNHLY, CDR2 FYNNEI. This CDR3 is built from 17 residues. V shed 0 bases and J 3 bases; nucleotides not matched to a gene: 5. CDR3 nucleotide sequence: TGTGCCAGCAGTGAAGCTGCTAGCGGGAGGCGTACAGATACGCAGTATTTT. Translating gives CASSEAASGRRTDTQYF. Full variable domain (missing parts from reference TRBV2 and TRBJ2-3): EPEVTQTPSHQVTQMGQEVILRCVPISNHLYFYWYRQILGQKVEFLVSFYNNEISEKSEIFDDQFSVERPDGSNFTLKIRSTKLEDSAMYFCASSEAASGRRTDTQYFGPGTRLTVL.

The genes are TRBV1 and TRBJ2-3; the table's D call, TRBD2, was not checked against the DNA. TRBV1 is an annotated pseudogene. The length of the CDR3 is 15 residues. CDR3 amino acids: CTSSQGRTSGRTQYF. DNA for the CDR3: TGCACCAGCAGCCAAGGTAGGACTAGTGGCCGAACGCAGTATTTT.

The V gene is TRBV5-1, the J gene TRBJ2-2; D call uncertain. Germline lookup yields CDR1 SGHRS and CDR2 YFSETQ. This CDR3 has 15 amino acids. Between the trimmed V and J ends, which lost 1 base and 0 bases, there was a span of 7 bases. The CDR3 spells CASSLRQTNTGELFF. For the CDR3, the DNA is TGCGCCAGCAGCTTGAGGCAGACGAACACCGGGGAGCTGTTTTTT.

This CDR3 reads CASSKTGFEQYF. For the CDR3, the DNA is TGTGCCAGCAGCAAGACAGGGTTTGAGCAGTACTTC. The V and J genes are TRBV6-1 and TRBJ2-7; 7 bases line up with TRBD1. Germline CDR1 reads MNHNS; CDR2 reads SASEGT. This CDR3 is 12 amino acids long. With V trimmed by 6 bases and J by 7 bases, 6 bases remained unmatched.